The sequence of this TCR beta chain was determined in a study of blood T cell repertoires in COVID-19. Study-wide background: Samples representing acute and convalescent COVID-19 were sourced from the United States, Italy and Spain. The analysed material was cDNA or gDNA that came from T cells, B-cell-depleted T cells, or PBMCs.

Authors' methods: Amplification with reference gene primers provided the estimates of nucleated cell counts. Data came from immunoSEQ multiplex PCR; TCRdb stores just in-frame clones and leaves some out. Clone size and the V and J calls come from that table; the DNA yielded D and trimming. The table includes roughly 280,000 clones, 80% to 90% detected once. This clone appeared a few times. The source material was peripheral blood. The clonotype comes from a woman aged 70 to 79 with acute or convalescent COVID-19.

CDR3 protein: CSADKSTEAFF. The CDR3 coding sequence is TGCAGTGCTGACAAGTCCACTGAAGCTTTCTTT. This chain uses TRBV20-1 with TRBJ1-1, with no clear D. Germline V gene sequence: CDR1 DFQATT, CDR2 SNEGSKA (reference sequence). The length of the CDR3 is 11 residues. V shed 5 bases and J shed 4 bases, with 8 bases lying between them.